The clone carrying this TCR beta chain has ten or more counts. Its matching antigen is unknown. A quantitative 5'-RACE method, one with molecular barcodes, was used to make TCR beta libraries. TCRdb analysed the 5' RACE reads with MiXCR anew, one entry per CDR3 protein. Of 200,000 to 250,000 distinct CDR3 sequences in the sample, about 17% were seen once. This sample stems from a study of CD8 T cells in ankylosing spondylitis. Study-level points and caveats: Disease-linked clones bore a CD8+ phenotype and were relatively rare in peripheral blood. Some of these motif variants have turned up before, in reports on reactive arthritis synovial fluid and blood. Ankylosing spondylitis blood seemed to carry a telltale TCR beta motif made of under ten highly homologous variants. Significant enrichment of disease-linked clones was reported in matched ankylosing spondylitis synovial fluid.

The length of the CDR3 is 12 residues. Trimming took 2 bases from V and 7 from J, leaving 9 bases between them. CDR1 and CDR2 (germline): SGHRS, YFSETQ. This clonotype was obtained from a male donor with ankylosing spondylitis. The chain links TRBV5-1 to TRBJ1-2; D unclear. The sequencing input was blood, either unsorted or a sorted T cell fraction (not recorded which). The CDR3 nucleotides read TGCGCCAGCAGCTTTCAAGGATCTGGCTACACCTTC. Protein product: CASSFQGSGYTF.